The clone carrying this T cell receptor (beta chain) was seen many times. CDR3 and TCR beta VDJ profiling relied on a genomic DNA template. MiXCR was run by TCRdb on the reads, yielding one entry per CDR3 protein. The sample lists roughly 170,000 distinct CDR3 sequences, 48% occurring once. Germline-derived CDR1 and CDR2 are SGHNT and YYREEE (reference sequence). The length of the CDR3 is 16 residues. V was pared by 7 bases and J by 3 bases, with 11 bases of the junction left unmatched. By flow cytometry, patients selected for sequencing had shown an expansion of CD8+CD57+ cells. Severe acquired aplastic anemia was diagnosed in all patients. Untreated patients provided the blood samples, with no therapy given before sampling. This sample was included in a study of CD8+CD57+ T cells in acquired aplastic anemia. At the level of the study: Sorted CD4+ and CD8+ cells gave a mean 3.2 ug DNA, range about 0.19 to 27.4 ug.

The rearrangement uses TRBV5-4 and TRBJ2-1, with TRBD2 identical over 9 bases. The TCR was taken from a human donor with aplastic anemia. The source material was sorted CD4+, CD8+, or CD8+CD57+ T cells (not recorded which) from PBMCs. The CDR3 DNA sequence: TGTGCCAGCGGACCAGCGGGGGGCCTTAGCTACAATGAGCAGTTCTTC. As protein: CASGPAGGLSYNEQFF. Supplemented by reference TRBV5-4 and TRBJ2-1, the full variable domain reads ETGVTQSPTHLIKTRGQQVTLRCSSQSGHNTVSWYQQALGQGPQFIFQYYREEENGRGNFPPRFSGLQFPNYSSELNVNALELDDSALYLCASGPAGGLSYNEQFFGPGTRLTVL.